This entry features one T cell receptor beta chain sequence. What this receptor recognizes is not known. Within one base of it there is no much larger clone, and no base qualities were kept. For this chain, trimming is 1 base at the V end and 7 bases at the J end, and the number of junction bases without a gene match is 10. Measured from the cysteine to the phenylalanine, the CDR3 is 17 residues long. Only the CDR3 part of the read is kept: 51 bases, read in frame from the first base. From a lookup of the germline V gene, CDR1 and CDR2 are LGHNA and YSLEER. The source of the sample is a study of shared clonotypes between healthy human individuals (dated by TCRdb to about 2020). For context, the study as a whole: A few men and a couple of women, aged 18 to 49 years, made up the cohort. For each donor, three plates each were used for CD4 naive and CD4 memory, two plates were used for CD8 naive, and one plate was used for CD8 memory. To increase sequencing depth and limit assay-specific biases, TCR repertoire library preparation and sequencing were carried out by different laboratories using diverse techniques. Each donor's leukapheresis produced roughly between roughly 0.94 and 9.5 billion PBMCs. Blood TCR repertoires of a handful of healthy adults were deeply sequenced to estimate repertoire size and the extent of clonotype sharing between individuals.

Using the deep immunoSEQ assay, multiplex PCR amplified TCR CDR3 regions from genomic DNA. For each cell subset, the extracted genomic DNA was distributed evenly across all wells of several immunoSEQ 96-well plates, and each plate served as one replicate. Each replicate PCR for sorted subsets received about 200 ng genomic DNA, equal to about 29,000 T cell genomes. The purified libraries were quantified using a Qubit 3.0 fluorometer, sized with a Bioanalyzer 2100, and then quantified again using the KAPA Library Quantification kit. Every immunoSEQ 96-well plate was sequenced on a separate single-read 150-cycle Illumina NextSeq 550 flow cell. The original pipeline was this. Because the immunoSEQ output included only junctional sequences and no quality scores, the filtering could not be the same as the filtering used for full-length reads. Sequences were annotated with PyIR, a Python wrapper for IgBLAST v1.9, using IMGT germline references to assign V/J genes and CDR3. Reads were removed for weak V/J assignments (E-value above 1e-6), missing CDR3, stop codons, out-of-frame junctions, or ambiguous translated residues. A V3J clonotype was defined by an identical inferred V gene, J gene, and CDR3 amino acid sequence. Percentage overlap between repertoires was computed as shared unique clonotypes divided by the size of the smaller repertoire. Three approaches were used to assess repertoire richness: RTK rarefaction, the Chao1 estimator, and Recon v2.1 estimates of unobserved clonotypes. For all TCRbeta clonotypes obtained by the gDNA method from a few donors, generation probabilities were computed with OLGA. In its TCRdb copy, this immuneACCESS table keeps in-frame sequences only and misses some clones. Where compared with another copy, unresolved V genes explain less than half of these, and the others have no known cause. The V and J calls and clone size were taken over from that table, and D and trimming were inferred from the DNA. Within this sample are approximately 2.1 million clones, with more than 85% of them counted one time only. The top ten hold 0.39% of the sample.

General conclusions and limits of the study: Higher generation probabilities were observed for clonotypes shared by all four sorted-subset donors than for non-shared clonotypes. Because the study included only a small number of donors, the genetic and exposure-history diversity represented was limited. Across a few donors, roughly 5.4% of naive CD4, over 3% of naive CD8, under 2.5% of memory CD4, and approximately 0.4% of memory CD8 clonotypes were shared. Rarefaction of sorted-subset datasets indicated incomplete sequencing despite the large sequencing depth. Based on pairwise subsampling, the degree of clonotype sharing among donors was expected to be affected by sequencing depth. Naive subsets generally had larger estimated clonotype richness than memory subsets did. Sampling was limited to blood, and TCR repertoires in tissue likely differ from TCR repertoires in blood.

Healthy HIV-negative adults with no recently reported acute infections or vaccinations were included as donors. Only Caucasian adults living in Nashville, Tennessee, USA were represented among the donors. CD4+ T cells were enriched by magnetic negative selection, after which naive cells were positively selected on CD45RA and the negative fraction was taken as the memory subset. After blood collection by leukapheresis, PBMCs were isolated using Ficoll-Histopaque density gradient centrifugation and then cryopreserved in the vapor phase of liquid nitrogen. Purity and quantity of every magnetically sorted T cell population were checked by analytical flow cytometry. Genomic DNA was isolated from every sorted fraction and measured by UV absorbance on a Nanodrop 2000c.

The chain is encoded by TRBV4-3 joined to TRBJ2-1; 10 of the junction bases match TRBD2. The sequencing input was naive CD4+ T cells from PBMCs. Per the publication, the cell subset or site label means: CD45RA+ positively selected. The TCR sequence derives from a man between 18 and 29 years old in good health. Some clones in this sample may be carry-over from other donors' samples. The CDR3 loop reads CASSQARPSGSYNEQFF. The nucleotide sequence reads as follows: TGCGCCAGCAGCCAAGCCCGCCCTAGCGGGAGTTATAATGAGCAGTTCTTC.